This TCR beta chain was sequenced during a study of shared clonotypes between healthy human individuals. Study results and caveats: Investigators expected sequencing depth to affect clonotype sharing among donors. Relative to clonotypes present in all four donors, those not shared had lower generation probabilities. Donors were few, which limited the genetic and exposure-history diversity represented.

The CDR3 is made up of 15 amino acids. In germline, CDR1 is SGHTA, CDR2 FQGTGA. V lost 6 bases, J lost 0 bases, and 14 bases lay in between. The study separated CD4+ cells into CD45RA+ naive and CD45RA-negative memory subsets. About this clone: Its specificity is unknown.

Sequencing was performed with immunoSEQ multiplex PCR; in TCRdb, only in-frame clones are kept and a portion is missing. This table holds around 2.3 million clones, approximately 95% found once. This chain connects TRBV7-3 to TRBJ1-1; D unresolved. The sequence derives from a man aged 18-30 years in good health. The sample taken for sequencing was naive CD4+ T cells sorted from blood. Regarding subset: CD45RA+ positively selected. The CDR3 here is CASRDFSSMNTEAFF. The CDR3 DNA sequence: TGTGCCAGCAGAGATTTCAGCAGTATGAACACTGAAGCTTTCTTT.